A single sample gave rise to the 26 T cell receptor beta chains below, sequenced in a study of blood T cells in healthy people across ages. Combining a sample-barcoded 5' primer with a J-beta primer mix, a second PCR ran for 7 to 11 cycles. TCRdb reprocessed the 5' RACE reads via MiXCR and lists one record per CDR3 protein. The table shows around 1.7 million distinct CDR3 sequences, with 28% occurring only once. Source material: blood. The receptors shown here come from a woman in her twenties or thirties in good health.

This clonotype was picked up one time. V gene TRBV27 combines with J gene TRBJ1-2; TRBD1 matches 8 bases. Per the germline V gene, CDR1 is MNHEY and CDR2 is SMNVEV (reference sequence). This CDR3 is built from 17 residues. V gave up 5 bases and J gave up 7 bases; unmatched junction bases: 18. The CDR3: CASSLDRGRTGWGGYTF. The CDR3 DNA is TGTGCCAGCAGTCTTGATCGCGGCAGGACAGGGTGGGGTGGCTACACCTTC.

This clonotype has at least ten counts. CDR3 DNA: TGTGCCAGCAGCCCCAGAGGGGACTACGAGCAGTACTTC. Protein sequence: CASSPRGDYEQYF. The rearrangement joins TRBV9 to TRBJ2-7; D is perhaps TRBD1 or TRBD2 (5 bases each). The CDR3 length is 13 residues. The V end lost 4 bases, the J end lost 3 bases, and 11 bases lay between the germline ends. Germline V CDR1 and CDR2: SGDLS, YYNGEE.

The chain uses TRBV7-9 and TRBJ1-2; unclear D gene. Trimming pared 3 bases from V and 5 bases from J, leaving 16 bases between. This CDR3 contains 15 residues. CDR1 and CDR2 from the germline V gene are SEHNR and FQNEAQ (reference sequence). The CDR3 is CASSFPRPTQYGYTF. CDR3 DNA sequence: TGTGCCAGCAGCTTCCCTCGACCGACCCAGTATGGCTACACCTTC. Supplemented by reference TRBV7-9 and TRBJ1-2, the full variable domain reads DTGVSQNPRHKITKRGQNVTFRCDPISEHNRLYWYRQTLGQGPEFLTYFQNEAQLEKSRLLSDRFSAERPKGSFSTLEIQRTEQGDSAMYLCASSFPRPTQYGYTFGSGTRLTVV.

This clonotype was found a few times. The chain links TRBV12-3 or TRBV12-4 to TRBJ2-7; 8 bases match TRBD1. The length of the CDR3 is 14 residues. J was trimmed by 6 bases and V by 3 bases; bases with no gene match: 7. The CDR3 spells CASSLDQGASEQYF. CDR3 bases: TGTGCCAGCAGTTTGGATCAGGGGGCGAGCGAGCAGTACTTC.

This rearrangement joins TRBV6-5 to TRBJ2-1; D is possibly TRBD1 (6 bases). Trimming left V 5 bases short and J 6 bases short, with 14 bases between. Germline loops: CDR1 MNHEY, CDR2 SVGAGI. CDR3 length: 14 amino acids. CDR3 nucleotide sequence: TGTGCCAGCAGTATTCTAGGGACAATCAATGAGCAGTTCTTC. It is translated as CASSILGTINEQFF.

This clonotype showed up just once. This clone may be a read error of a much larger clone one base away. The CDR3 here is CSARWPQYF. The CDR3 DNA reads as TGCAGTGCTAGATGGCCTCAGTACTTC. The chain carries TRBV20-1 and TRBJ2-5, with D unresolved. The CDR3 has 9 residues. The V end lost 2 bases, the J end lost 11 bases, and 6 bases lay between the germline ends. CDR1 DFQATT and CDR2 SNEGSKA come from the germline V gene (reference sequence).

V and J are TRBV12-3 or TRBV12-4 and TRBJ1-3, with unresolved D. The CDR3 length is 15 residues. V was cut by 6 bases and J by 0 bases, with 12 bases left in between. The CDR3 sequence is CASSDPVDSGNTIYF. In DNA, the CDR3 is TGTGCCAGCAGCGACCCTGTCGACTCTGGAAACACCATATATTTT.

V gene TRBV29-1 combines with J gene TRBJ2-1; 11 bases line up with TRBD1. The CDR3 loop spans 12 amino acids. The V gene end was trimmed by 6 bases and the J gene end by 9 bases; junction bases not matched to a gene: 4. Germline loops: CDR1 SQVTM, CDR2 ANQGSEA. The CDR3 reads CSVSGTGGEQFF. The CDR3 bases are TGCAGCGTCTCCGGGACAGGGGGTGAGCAGTTCTTC.

There are a few counts of this clonotype. J is TRBJ1-6 and V is TRBV6-5, with D unclear. Germline CDR1 reads MNHEY; CDR2 reads SVGAGI. The length of the CDR3 is 13 residues. V was trimmed by 6 bases and J by 7 bases, leaving 10 bases between them. The CDR3: CASSLNQNSPLHF. The CDR3 bases are TGTGCCAGCAGCCTCAACCAGAATTCACCCCTCCACTTT.

J is TRBJ2-4 and V is TRBV7-8; D tentatively reads TRBD1 or TRBD2 (5 bases each). The CDR3 contains 13 residues. Deletions cut 2 bases from V and 8 bases from J, with 10 bases between. Germline V gene sequence: CDR1 SGHVS, CDR2 FQNEAQ. The CDR3 DNA is TGTGCCAGCAGCTTATTCGGGGACGACATTCAGTACTTC. Translating gives CASSLFGDDIQYF.

About this clonotype: At one end the junction does not follow the germline gene, possibly because of a read error. The chain recombines TRBV15 with TRBJ1-5, with 10 bases fitting TRBD1. The CDR3 extends over 16 amino acids. Germline CDR1 LNHNV, CDR2 YYDKDF (reference sequence). CDR3 amino acids: CATRSGTGVGNQPQQF. The CDR3 bases are TGTGCCACCAGGTCCGGGACAGGGGTGGGCAATCAGCCCCAGCAATTT.

This clonotype was observed a few times. This chain connects TRBV29-1 to TRBJ2-1; D is perhaps TRBD2 (5 bases). V gave up 4 bases and J gave up 9 bases, with 19 bases separating them. The CDR3 totals 14 residues. Germline lookup yields CDR1 SQVTM and CDR2 ANQGSEA. CDR3 residues: CSVVIGSADTEQFF. The CDR3 DNA reads as TGCAGCGTTGTAATAGGGAGTGCGGATACTGAGCAGTTCTTC.

The chain carries TRBV30 and TRBJ1-1; D gene unclear. With 8 bases removed from V and 0 bases from J, the gap between germline ends came to 13 bases. The CDR3 totals 13 residues. Germline V gene lookup returns CDR1 GTSNPN and CDR2 SVGIG (reference sequence). CDR3 loop: CARVGLLNTEAFF. The CDR3, as DNA: TGTGCCCGTGTAGGCTTACTGAACACTGAAGCTTTCTTT.

This clonotype was counted between two and nine times. The rearrangement joins TRBV20-1 to TRBJ1-2; D might be TRBD1 (5 bases). This CDR3 has 14 amino acids. Germline CDR1 DFQATT, CDR2 SNEGSKA (reference sequence). V dropped 4 bases and J dropped 6 bases, with 18 bases sitting between them. CDR3 protein: CSAMPRAVGNGYTF. DNA of the CDR3: TGCAGTGCTATGCCCAGGGCGGTCGGGAATGGCTACACCTTC.

This chain uses TRBV29-1 with TRBJ2-1; no definite D call. Gene TRBJ2-7 matches the end of the DNA better, so the J call may be wrong. There are 12 residues in the CDR3. The germline V gene has CDR1 SQVTM and CDR2 ANQGSEA. CDR3 bases: TGCAGCGTTGAGGTCAGCTACAATGAGCAGTACTTC. The encoded protein is CSVEVSYNEQYF.

In this sample, this clonotype turned up a few times. One junction end disagrees with the germline gene, perhaps due to a read error. The rearrangement links TRBV27 to TRBJ2-4; TRBD2 aligns across 11 bases. This CDR3 is 17 amino acids long. Germline CDR1 reads MNHEY; CDR2 reads SMNVEV (reference sequence). CDR3 protein: CAGSLTSGGIAKNIQYF. The CDR3 DNA sequence: TGTGCCGGCAGTTTAACTAGCGGGGGAATAGCCAAAAACATTCAGTACTTC.

This clonotype was observed a few times. The chain couples TRBV3-1 to TRBJ2-7; D possibly corresponds to TRBD1 (6 bases). This CDR3 spans 15 amino acids. In germline, CDR1 is LGHDT, CDR2 YNNKEL (reference sequence). Trimming took 1 base from V and 3 from J, leaving 13 bases between them. CDR3 in DNA: TGTGCCAGCAGCCAAGGTGGACAGATCCTCTACGAGCAGTACTTC. Translation gives CASSQGGQILYEQYF.

The chain recombines TRBV9 with TRBJ2-5, with a weak D call TRBD1 (6 bases). Trimming removed 1 base at V and 4 bases at J, with 8 bases between. The CDR3 has 13 amino acids. Germline CDR1 SGDLS, CDR2 YYNGEE. CDR3 residues: CASSVLTGETQYF. In DNA, the CDR3 is TGTGCCAGCAGCGTACTGACAGGAGAGACCCAGTACTTC.

The V gene is TRBV3-1, the J gene TRBJ2-5, with unresolved D. The germline V gene encodes CDR1 LGHDT and CDR2 YNNKEL (reference sequence). V lost 5 bases, J lost 11 bases, and 15 bases lay in between. The CDR3 totals 12 residues. This chain's CDR3 is CASSFRISEQYF. The CDR3 coding sequence is TGTGCCAGCAGCTTCCGCATCAGTGAGCAGTACTTC.

This clonotype occurred a few times. The rearrangement uses TRBV5-1 and TRBJ2-2; 8 bases fit TRBD1. The J segment lost 4 bases and the V segment lost 4 bases, leaving 9 bases of the junction unmatched. The CDR3 runs 16 residues. Looked up from germline, CDR1 is SGHRS and CDR2 is YFSETQ. CDR3 loop: CASSPSRTGGTGELFF. DNA for the CDR3: TGCGCCAGCAGCCCATCCAGAACAGGGGGCACCGGGGAGCTGTTTTTT.

This clonotype came up a few times. The chain couples TRBV7-2 to TRBJ2-3; D possibly corresponds to TRBD2 (6 bases). CDR3 size: 18 residues. Trimming took 1 base from V and 2 from J, leaving 19 bases between them. Germline CDR1 is SGHTA and CDR2 is FQGNSA. The CDR3: CASSLGFDGRGSTDTQYF. Written as DNA, the CDR3 is TGTGCCAGCAGCTTAGGGTTTGACGGGCGGGGCTCCACAGATACGCAGTATTTT.

The rearrangement uses TRBV27 and TRBJ2-1; TRBD2 matches 9 bases. The germline gives CDR1 MNHEY, CDR2 SMNVEV (reference sequence). The CDR3 spans 13 residues. The ends lost 8 bases at V and 6 bases at J; junction bases unmatched: 5. The CDR3 coding sequence is TGTGCCAGCCCTAGCGGGGATGGCAATGAGCAGTTCTTC. Protein sequence: CASPSGDGNEQFF.

This chain uses TRBV7-2 with TRBJ2-1; 16 bases agree with TRBD2. This CDR3 comprises 17 residues. Germline V gene data show CDR1 as SGHTA and CDR2 as FQGNSA. With 3 bases clipped from V and 7 bases from J, the junction kept 6 bases outside the gene matches. CDR3 in DNA: TGTGCCAGCAGCTTGAGGGGACTAGCGGGGGGGCGGAATGAGCAGTTCTTC. This gives the protein CASSLRGLAGGRNEQFF.

The CDR3 DNA is TGTGCCAGCACCTCTATGCAGACCCAGTACTTC. As protein: CASTSMQTQYF. The chain uses TRBV3-1 and TRBJ2-4; D ambiguous. The end of the DNA fits TRBJ2-5 better, so the J call may be wrong. The CDR3 spans 11 residues. The germline V gene has CDR1 LGHDT and CDR2 YNNKEL (reference sequence).

This clonotype was recorded many times. CDR3 sequence reads: CASSQLRDEQFF. CDR3 DNA: TGTGCCAGCAGCCAATTAAGGGATGAGCAGTTCTTC. The chain joins TRBV4-2 to TRBJ2-1; the D is unclear. Trimming took 2 bases from V and 8 from J, leaving 7 bases between them. The CDR3 runs 12 residues. Germline-derived CDR1 and CDR2 are LGHNA and YNFKEQ.

The chain joins TRBV10-3 to TRBJ2-7; D call uncertain. V lost 4 bases to trimming and J lost 0 bases, with 4 bases between them. The CDR3 spans 12 residues. Germline V gene data show CDR1 as ENHRY and CDR2 as SYGVKD. The CDR3 protein is CAISATSYEQYF. CDR3 coding DNA: TGTGCCATCAGTGCAACCTCCTACGAGCAGTACTTC.